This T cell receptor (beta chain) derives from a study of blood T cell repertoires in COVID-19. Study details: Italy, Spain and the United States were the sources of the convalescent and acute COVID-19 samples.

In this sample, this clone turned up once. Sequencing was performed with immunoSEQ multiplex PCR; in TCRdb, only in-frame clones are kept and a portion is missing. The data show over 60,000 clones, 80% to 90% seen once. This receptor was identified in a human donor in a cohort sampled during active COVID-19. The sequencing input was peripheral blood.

The DNA for the CDR3 is TGTGCCGCCCAACAGGGTTCAGGGCAGCCCCAGCATTTT. Translating gives CAAQQGSGQPQHF. This sequence joins TRBV10-3 and TRBJ1-5; maybe TRBD1 (6 bases). The CDR3 sequence is 13 residues long. The germline V gene has CDR1 ENHRY and CDR2 SYGVKD. The ends were cut back, 11 bases at V and 7 bases at J, with 18 bases in the middle.